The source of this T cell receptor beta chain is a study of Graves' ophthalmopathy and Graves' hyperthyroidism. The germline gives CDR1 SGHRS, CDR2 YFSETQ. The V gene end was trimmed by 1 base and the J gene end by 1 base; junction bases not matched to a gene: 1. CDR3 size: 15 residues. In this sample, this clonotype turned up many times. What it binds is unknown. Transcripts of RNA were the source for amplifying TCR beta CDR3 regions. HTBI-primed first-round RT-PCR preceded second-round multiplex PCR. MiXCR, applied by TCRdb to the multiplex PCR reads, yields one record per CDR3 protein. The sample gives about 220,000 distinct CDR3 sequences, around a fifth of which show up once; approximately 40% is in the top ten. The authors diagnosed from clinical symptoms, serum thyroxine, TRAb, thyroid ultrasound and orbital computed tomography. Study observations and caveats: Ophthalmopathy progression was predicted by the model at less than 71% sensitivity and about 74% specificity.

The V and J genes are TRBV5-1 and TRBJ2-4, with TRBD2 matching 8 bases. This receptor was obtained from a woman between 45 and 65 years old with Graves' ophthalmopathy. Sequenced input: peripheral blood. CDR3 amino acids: CASSLTGGAKNIQYF. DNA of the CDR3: TGCGCCAGCAGCTTGACGGGAGGGGCCAAAAACATTCAGTACTTC.